A selection of T cell receptor beta chains follows, all from one sample in a study of blood T cell repertoires in COVID-19. The repertoire was sequenced with immunoSEQ multiplex PCR; TCRdb's copy has only in-frame clones and lacks some. The data contain hundreds of thousands of clones, 83% of them seen just once; the ten biggest clones take up roughly 9.4%. Sample: peripheral blood. Receptors were obtained from a woman in her fifties or sixties who had recovered from COVID-19. Each CDR3 is given with its conserved first and last residue. Size tells how often a clone was seen (once, few, many) or the class of an expanded clone, and some rows leave it out.

v_call | cdr3_length | clone_size | cdr3_aa
TRBV19 | 15 | - | CASSSSVSGGETQYF
TRBV4-2 | 15 | - | CASSHSVADTGELFF
TRBV7-9 | 18 | - | CASSLTLGLSTGANVLTF
TRBV19 | 14 | few | CASSIQGRGKPQHF
TRBV27 | 19 | - | CASSTVFGGRGTYNSPLHF
TRBV6-5 | 12 | few | CASSLRGTEAFF
TRBV6-5 | 13 | - | CASSTQSNQPQHF
TRBV6-1 | 17 | - | CASSEVTGTSGKAEQYF
TRBV28 | 17 | - | CASIAVAGSSWMGTQYF
TRBV3-1/TRBV3-2 | 12 | - | CASSPIGDEQYF
TRBV6-5 | 13 | - | CASSSGGLYEQYF
TRBV7-2 | 16 | once | CASSQGQVSSGNTIYF
TRBV10-2 | 12 | - | CASRYGGAEAFF
TRBV3-1/TRBV3-2 | 15 | - | CASSQDIRGTTEAFF
TRBV5-1 | 15 | - | CASSLDTAPQGEQYF
TRBV9 | 16 | - | CASSVIGTVSNTEAFF
TRBV7-9 | 19 | once | CASSRFPGQGTLGAYEQYF
TRBV5-4 | 14 | - | CASSLGSEVYEQYF
TRBV11-1 | 15 | - | CASSPKTGVGYGYTF
TRBV19 | 14 | - | CASSIGQGAYEQYF
TRBV28 | 15 | - | CASSRLTGTNYGYTF
TRBV7-9 | 14 | many | CASIGTGGWYEQYF
TRBV30 | 14 | once | CAWSLAGRTYGYTF
TRBV4-2 | 17 | - | CASSQAGTQGSNQPQHF
TRBV29-1 | 11 | - | CSVLTETEQYF
TRBV10-3 | 15 | once | CAISAVGGGTDEAFF
TRBV19 | 13 | - | CASSIRPRGPQHF
TRBV4-3 | 16 | - | CASSLDATGVNTEAFF
TRBV29-1 | 13 | - | CSARQGSTDTQYF
TRBV6-4 | 14 | - | CASSETGTANEQYF
TRBV27 | 18 | once | CASSFRTSGRSHRNEQYF
TRBV28 | 15 | - | CASSLIRDTSYEQYF
TRBV4-2 | 14 | - | CASSQANYNSPLHF
TRBV6-4 | 15 | - | CASSEDSSWANVLTF